This TCR beta chain was obtained from a study of shared clonotypes between healthy human individuals (TCRdb year 2020). About the full investigation: The cohort included three men and a couple of women between 18 and 49 years of age. Per donor, three plates each were used for CD4 naive and CD4 memory, two for CD8 naive, and one for CD8 memory. Blood TCR repertoires of a handful of healthy adults were deeply sequenced to estimate repertoire size and the extent of clonotype sharing between individuals. Libraries were prepared and TCR repertoires were sequenced by different laboratories using diverse techniques, in order to increase sequencing depth and limit assay-specific biases. Leukapheresis yielded between about 0.9 and 8.9 billion PBMCs per donor. Overall study outcomes, separate from this receptor: Pairwise subsampling indicated that sequencing depth was expected to affect the degree of clonotype sharing among donors. Even with the large sequencing depth, rarefaction of the sorted-subset datasets indicated that sequencing was incomplete. Sampling was restricted to blood, and TCR repertoires in tissue are likely to differ from TCR repertoires in blood. Naive subsets generally had larger estimated clonotype richness than memory subsets did. Compared with non-shared clonotypes, clonotypes shared by all four sorted-subset donors had higher generation probabilities. The small number of donors limited the genetic and exposure-history diversity represented. Sharing across several donors was observed for approximately 5% of naive CD4, 3% to 3.5% of naive CD8, over 2% of memory CD4, and less than 0.45% of memory CD8 clonotypes.

The donors were healthy, HIV-negative adults with no recently reported acute infections or vaccinations. Only Caucasian adults living in Nashville, Tennessee, USA were represented among the donors. CD4+ T cells were enriched by magnetic negative selection, after which naive cells were positively selected on CD45RA and the negative fraction was taken as the memory subset. Blood was collected by leukapheresis, and PBMCs were isolated by Ficoll-Histopaque density gradient centrifugation and then cryopreserved in liquid nitrogen vapor phase. Purity and quantity of every magnetically sorted T cell population were checked by analytical flow cytometry. Each sorted fraction had its genomic DNA isolated and then quantified by UV absorbance on a Nanodrop 2000c. Of note for this clone: Its antigen is unknown. Base qualities were left out, and no much larger clone turns up one base away.

From the cysteine up to the phenylalanine, the CDR3 has a length of 18 residues. Just the 54-base CDR3 DNA is kept, in frame starting at base 1. For CDR1 and CDR2, the germline V gene lists SGHAT and FQNNGV. V ends up 3 bases short and J 4 bases short, with an unmatched junction base count of 16. Using the deep immunoSEQ assay, multiplex PCR amplified TCR CDR3 regions from genomic DNA. Extracted genomic DNA from each cell subset was spread evenly across all wells of several immunoSEQ 96-well plates, with each plate serving as a replicate. Each replicate PCR for sorted subsets received roughly 200 ng genomic DNA, equal to roughly 33,000 T cell genomes. Purified libraries were measured with a Qubit 3.0 fluorometer, size-checked on a Bioanalyzer 2100, and measured again with the KAPA Library Quantification kit. Each immunoSEQ 96-well plate was sequenced on its own single-read 150-cycle Illumina NextSeq 550 flow cell. Under the source paper's analysis protocol: The immunoSEQ output contained only junctional sequences without quality scores, so filtering could not match that applied to full-length reads. To assign V/J genes and CDR3, sequences were annotated against IMGT germline references using PyIR, a Python wrapper for IgBLAST v1.9. Reads were removed for weak V/J assignments (E-value above 1e-6), missing CDR3, stop codons, out-of-frame junctions, or ambiguous translated residues. V3J clonotypes were defined by identical inferred V gene, J gene, and CDR3 amino acid sequence. The percentage overlap between two repertoires was calculated by dividing the number of shared unique clonotypes by the size of the smaller repertoire. Three approaches were used to assess repertoire richness: RTK rarefaction, the Chao1 estimator, and Recon v2.1 estimates of unobserved clonotypes. Generation probabilities for all TCRbeta clonotypes obtained by the gDNA method from a handful of donors were computed using OLGA. TCRdb provides this immuneACCESS table in a form limited to in-frame rearrangements. Some clones are lacking; in checked studies, under half of them reflect an unresolved V gene, and why the rest are absent is not known. V, J and clone size are taken as reported in that table, and D and trimming were inferred from the DNA itself. The sample table holds hundreds of thousands of clones, of which roughly 95% were seen once. The ten largest account for approximately 0.06% of the sample.

This clonotype was obtained from a woman between 25 and 40 years old in good health. Sequenced sample: naive CD4+ T cells sorted from blood. This specimen's cell subset or site label, per the study, means: CD45RA+ positively selected. The V and J genes are TRBV11-2 and TRBJ2-7; 9 central nucleotides agree with TRBD1. The base sequence is TGTGCCAGCAGCTTGAAATGGGGACAGGGAATTTTATCTTACGAGCAGTACTTC. It codes for CASSLKWGQGILSYEQYF.